This T cell receptor beta chain originates from a study of CD8+ T cells in alopecia areata. Study-level background: Tofacitinib ran for 6 to 18 months before 6 months off drug.

Treatment given: oral pan-JAK inhibitor, 5-10 mg twice daily. The germline V gene has CDR1 MNHEY and CDR2 SVGAGI. The trim removed 2 bases at V and 2 bases at J, leaving 4 bases unmatched. The CDR3 spans 15 residues. Sequencing relied on a cDNA template that was reverse transcribed from extracted RNA. Sequencing was performed with immunoSEQ multiplex PCR; in TCRdb, only in-frame clones are kept and a portion is missing. The table has some 80,000 clones, approximately 66% seen once; the top ten hold about a quarter. Overall study results and limits: Sequenced scalp T cells also include alphabeta T cells resident in normal skin.

As regards this clone: Its antigen is not known.

Sequences were derived from CD8+ T cells sorted from blood, sampled at week 24, from a patient treated with tofacitinib. The source of this sequence is a human donor with alopecia areata. V usage is TRBV6-5 and J usage is TRBJ2-5, with 8 bases that match TRBD1. CDR3 DNA sequence: TGTGCCAGCAGTTACCAGGGGGCGCTTCAAGAGACCCAGTACTTC. This codes for CASSYQGALQETQYF.